Listed below are T cell receptor beta chains from one sample, sequenced in a study of response to subunit inactivated influenza vaccine. Using its own MiXCR run on the RT-PCR reads, TCRdb lists one record per CDR3 protein. The sample consists of more than 550,000 distinct CDR3 sequences, approximately 10% of them appearing once. These data were also filed under a second study, of T cells expressing NK-cell markers.

This material consisted of PBMCs from blood, taken on the day of vaccination. These receptors came from a man aged 45-65 years who received an inactivated influenza vaccine. Both conserved end residues are part of each CDR3. D genes are given only for firm matches. The listing skips clone size in some rows; elsewhere it reads once, few, many or a size class.

CDR3 DNA: TGTGCCAGCAGCGGACAGAAGGGCGAAGCTAACTATGGCTACACCTTC
CDR3 protein: CASSGQKGEANYGYTF
clone size: few
J gene: TRBJ1-2
D gene: NA
V gene: TRBV21-1

CDR3 DNA: TGTGCCAGCAGCTCCGCCAGGGGGGAAGCTTTCTTT
CDR3 protein: CASSSARGEAFF
clone size: many
J gene: TRBJ1-1
D gene: TRBD1
V gene: TRBV7-9

CDR3 DNA: TGCGCCAGCAAGACAGGGGGATCCATTAATGAAAAACTGTTTTTT
CDR3 protein: CASKTGGSINEKLFF
clone size: NA
J gene: TRBJ1-4
D gene: TRBD1
V gene: TRBV5-1

CDR3 DNA: TGCGCCAGCAGCACCTATGGGGGCACGCAGTATTTT
CDR3 protein: CASSTYGGTQYF
clone size: few
J gene: TRBJ2-3
D gene: NA
V gene: TRBV4-3

CDR3 DNA: TGTGCCAGCAGTTTACCAGACAGGGGGGTTATAAGCTATGGCTACACCTTC
CDR3 protein: CASSLPDRGVISYGYTF
clone size: few
J gene: TRBJ1-2
D gene: TRBD1
V gene: TRBV27

CDR3 DNA: TGTGCCAGCAGCAGTGGACTACTGGTTCACAATGAGCAGTTCTTC
CDR3 protein: CASSSGLLVHNEQFF
clone size: few
J gene: TRBJ2-1
D gene: NA
V gene: TRBV5-6

CDR3 DNA: TGCGCCAGCAGCCAACCCCCTGTAAAACAAGGCTACACCTTC
CDR3 protein: CASSQPPVKQGYTF
clone size: NA
J gene: TRBJ1-2
D gene: NA
V gene: TRBV4-1

CDR3 DNA: TGCGCCAGCAGCTCTGGAGGCCCCGGCGAAAAACTGTTTTTT
CDR3 protein: CASSSGGPGEKLFF
clone size: NA
J gene: TRBJ1-4
D gene: NA
V gene: TRBV5-1

CDR3 DNA: TGTGCCAGCAGCTTAAGTGGGAGGACTAGTATACAGACCCAGTACTTC
CDR3 protein: CASSLSGRTSIQTQYF
clone size: NA
J gene: TRBJ2-5
D gene: TRBD2
V gene: TRBV7-2

CDR3 DNA: TGCGCCAGCAGTCCGACTAGCGGGACGTTCAAGTACCAAGAGACCCAGTACTTC
CDR3 protein: CASSPTSGTFKYQETQYF
clone size: NA
J gene: TRBJ2-5
D gene: TRBD2
V gene: TRBV5-1

CDR3 DNA: TGCAGCGTTACCGGGACAGTCTACGAGCAGTACTTC
CDR3 protein: CSVTGTVYEQYF
clone size: NA
J gene: TRBJ2-7
D gene: TRBD1
V gene: TRBV29-1

CDR3 DNA: TGTGCCAGCAGCATGGTCACCAGAGGCTATGGCTACACCTTC
CDR3 protein: CASSMVTRGYGYTF
clone size: NA
J gene: TRBJ1-2
D gene: NA
V gene: TRBV7-9

CDR3 DNA: TGTGCCAGCAACGCGGGGGGGAGGGCAGATACGCAGTATTTT
CDR3 protein: CASNAGGRADTQYF
clone size: NA
J gene: TRBJ2-3
D gene: TRBD2
V gene: TRBV12-3/TRBV12-4

CDR3 DNA: TGTGCCAGCAGTTACGCAGCGGGCCTCCCCAGTCAGCAGTACTTC
CDR3 protein: CASSYAAGLPSQQYF
clone size: few
J gene: TRBJ2-7
D gene: NA
V gene: TRBV6-2/TRBV6-3